These T cell receptor beta chains were read from a single sample in a study of cytomegalovirus exposure and HLA in healthy donors. Assay used: immunoSEQ multiplex PCR; TCRdb lists only in-frame clones, some missing. The data show tens of thousands of clones, approximately 93% seen once. The sequencing sample was made of PBMCs. All receptors come from a man between 18 and 29 years old in good health and CMV-seropositive. CDR3s include the opening cysteine and the closing phenylalanine or tryptophan. Each record gives: J gene, V gene, CDR3 protein.

TRBJ2-2 | TRBV5-1 | CASSLRTSGSGELFF
TRBJ1-1 | TRBV6-5 | CASSPTVNTEAFF
TRBJ2-7 | TRBV6-1 | CASERGQGAHEQYF
TRBJ2-2 | TRBV7-9 | CASSLDYIGEELFF
TRBJ1-2 | TRBV6-6 | CASSLQGRFQNGYTF
TRBJ1-3 | TRBV7-9 | CASSSKTSGNTIYF
TRBJ2-1 | TRBV4-1 | CASSQVSYQVSSYNEQFF
TRBJ2-7 | TRBV2 | CASSGDYEQYF
TRBJ2-3 | TRBV28 | CASSFRLAGIGGTDTQYF
TRBJ1-1 | TRBV7-9 | CASAEVVNTEAFF
TRBJ2-2 | TRBV5-8 | CASSSTGILGELFF
TRBJ2-5 | TRBV11-1 | CASSHPRGETQYF
TRBJ2-5 | TRBV11-2 | CASSLGNRGDGETQYF
TRBJ2-7 | TRBV4-3 | CASSQVEAAGGYEQYF
TRBJ2-3 | TRBV19 | CASSIGAPLTSTDTQYF
TRBJ2-7 | TRBV28 | CASRPPRQGYEQYF
TRBJ1-1 | TRBV14 | CASSRQLNTEAFF
TRBJ2-6 | TRBV4-2 | CASSQEHLEGFFSGANVLTF
TRBJ1-1 | TRBV28 | CASSITGPEAFF
TRBJ2-1 | TRBV18 | CASSPRHPPTPGYNEQFF
TRBJ1-5 | TRBV19 | CASNLDRGQPQHF
TRBJ1-2 | TRBV30 | CAWSVGRGDGYTF
TRBJ1-1 | TRBV4-1 | CASTMTGVNTEAFF
TRBJ1-3 | TRBV2 | CASSELRGGGNTIYF
TRBJ2-3 | TRBV7-2 | CASSLISDTQYF
TRBJ2-3 | TRBV28 | CASSLPGAGSDTQYF
TRBJ1-1 | TRBV28 | CASSPNRGPEAEAFF
TRBJ1-6 | TRBV7-9 | CASSLVRTGGDSPLHF
TRBJ2-3 | TRBV7-3 | CASSTSGYTDTQYF
TRBJ2-3 | TRBV29-1 | CSVEGAQDTQYF
TRBJ1-2 | TRBV4-1 | CASSQDWTGSSTYGYTF
TRBJ2-5 | TRBV27 | CASSLSALAEETQYF
TRBJ2-7 | TRBV7-2 | CASSFGVGGSYEQYF
TRBJ2-1 | TRBV27 | CASSLFLETGAYNEQFF
TRBJ1-2 | TRBV7-9 | CATGLGTGKDGYTF
TRBJ2-1 | TRBV7-6 | CASSLEYSGGADEQFF
TRBJ2-3 | TRBV19 | CASRDMGSDTQYF
TRBJ2-1 | TRBV11-2 | CASSTRDSSYNEQFF
TRBJ2-7 | TRBV19 | CASSIVRGNEQYF
TRBJ2-3 | TRBV10-1 | CASTPGTTSTDTQYF
TRBJ2-1 | TRBV7-8 | CASSLGGTGLSYEQFF
TRBJ2-4 | TRBV6-5 | CASSYGFGGEKNIQYF
TRBJ2-7 | TRBV4-1 | CASSHPSTGFYEQYF
TRBJ2-3 | TRBV7-6 | CASSSLRGGPYTDTQYF
TRBJ2-1 | TRBV28 | CASRDRVSNEQFF
TRBJ2-2 | TRBV7-6 | CASSLAQANTGELFF
TRBJ2-4 | TRBV28 | CASSSGGGQGLAKNIQYF
TRBJ2-1 | TRBV2 | CASSGVAGFRDEQFF
TRBJ2-7 | TRBV4-1 | CASSQVVSSGGVYEQYF
TRBJ2-7 | TRBV2 | CASSVVDTSDSYEQYF
TRBJ1-5 | TRBV30 | CAWGTGDGQPQHF
TRBJ2-7 | TRBV4-1 | CASSQGQGGPYEQYF
TRBJ2-5 | TRBV28 | CASSSPGQGAGKTQYF
TRBJ2-7 | TRBV28 | CASSPFSTNEQYF
TRBJ2-2 | TRBV27 | CASSEHTGELFF